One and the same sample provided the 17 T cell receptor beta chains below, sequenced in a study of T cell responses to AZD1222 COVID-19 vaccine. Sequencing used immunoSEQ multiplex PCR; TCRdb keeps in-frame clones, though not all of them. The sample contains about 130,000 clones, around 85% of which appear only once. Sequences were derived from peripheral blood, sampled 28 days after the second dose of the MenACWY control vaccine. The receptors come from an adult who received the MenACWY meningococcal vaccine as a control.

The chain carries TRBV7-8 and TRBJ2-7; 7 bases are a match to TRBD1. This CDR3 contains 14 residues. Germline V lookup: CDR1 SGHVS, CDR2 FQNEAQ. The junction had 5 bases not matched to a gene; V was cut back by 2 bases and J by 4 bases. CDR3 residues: CASSLMEQGYEQYF. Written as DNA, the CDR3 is TGTGCCAGCAGCTTAATGGAACAGGGGTACGAGCAGTACTTC.

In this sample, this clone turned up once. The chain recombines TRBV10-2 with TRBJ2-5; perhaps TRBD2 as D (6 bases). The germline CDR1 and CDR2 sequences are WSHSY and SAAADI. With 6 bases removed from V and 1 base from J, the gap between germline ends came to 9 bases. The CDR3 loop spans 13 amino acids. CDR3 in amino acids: CASRRDFQETQYF. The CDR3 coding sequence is TGCGCCAGCAGAAGGGACTTCCAAGAGACCCAGTACTTC.

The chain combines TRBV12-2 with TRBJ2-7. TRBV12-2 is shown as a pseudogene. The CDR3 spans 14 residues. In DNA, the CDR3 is TGTGCAAGTCGCTTAGCGGGGTGGTCCTACGAGCAGTACTTC. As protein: CASRLAGWSYEQYF.

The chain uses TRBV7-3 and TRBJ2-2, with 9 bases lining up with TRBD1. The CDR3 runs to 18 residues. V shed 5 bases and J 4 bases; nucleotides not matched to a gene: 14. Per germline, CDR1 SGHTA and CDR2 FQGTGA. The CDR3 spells CASSGFRGTGRSTGELFF. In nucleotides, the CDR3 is TGTGCCAGCAGCGGTTTTAGGGGGACAGGGCGCAGCACCGGGGAGCTGTTTTTT. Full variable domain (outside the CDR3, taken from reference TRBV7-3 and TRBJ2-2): GAGVSQTPSNKVTEKGKYVELRCDPISGHTALYWYRQSLGQGPEFLIYFQGTGAADDSGLPNDRFFAVRPEGSVSTLKIQRTERGDSAVYLCASSGFRGTGRSTGELFFGEGSRLTVL.

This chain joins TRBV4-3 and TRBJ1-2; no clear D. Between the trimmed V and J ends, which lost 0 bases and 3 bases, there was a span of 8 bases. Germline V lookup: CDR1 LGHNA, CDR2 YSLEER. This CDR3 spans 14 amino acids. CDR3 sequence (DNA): TGCGCCAGCAGCCAAGATTCGAGGGACTATGGCTACACCTTC. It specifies CASSQDSRDYGYTF.

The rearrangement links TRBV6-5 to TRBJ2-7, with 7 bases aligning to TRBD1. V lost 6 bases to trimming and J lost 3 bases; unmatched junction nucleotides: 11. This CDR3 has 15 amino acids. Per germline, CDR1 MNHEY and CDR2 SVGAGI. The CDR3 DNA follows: TGTGCCAGCAGAGGGGGACAGCGCCCTTTCTACGAGCAGTACGTC. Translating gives CASRGGQRPFYEQYV.

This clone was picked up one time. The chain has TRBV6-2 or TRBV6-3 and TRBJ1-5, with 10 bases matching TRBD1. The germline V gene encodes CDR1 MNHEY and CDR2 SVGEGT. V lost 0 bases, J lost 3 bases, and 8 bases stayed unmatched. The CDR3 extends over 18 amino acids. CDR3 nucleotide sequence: TGTGCCAGCAGTTACTCGATTCGGGACAGGGGTACCAATCAGCCCCAGCATTTT. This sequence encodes CASSYSIRDRGTNQPQHF.

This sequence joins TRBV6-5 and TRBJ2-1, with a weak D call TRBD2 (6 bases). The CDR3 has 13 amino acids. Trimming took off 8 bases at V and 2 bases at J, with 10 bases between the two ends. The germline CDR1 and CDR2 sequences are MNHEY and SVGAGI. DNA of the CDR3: TGTGCCAGCGCGGGGCCCCCCTACAATGAGCAGTTCTTC. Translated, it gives CASAGPPYNEQFF.

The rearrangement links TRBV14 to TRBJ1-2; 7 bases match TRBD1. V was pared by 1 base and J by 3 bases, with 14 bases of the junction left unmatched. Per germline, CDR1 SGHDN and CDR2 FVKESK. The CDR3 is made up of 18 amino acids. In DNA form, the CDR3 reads TGTGCCAGCAGCCAAGCAGTCGTTGGGGCAGGGGGGCACTATGGCTACACCTTC. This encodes CASSQAVVGAGGHYGYTF.

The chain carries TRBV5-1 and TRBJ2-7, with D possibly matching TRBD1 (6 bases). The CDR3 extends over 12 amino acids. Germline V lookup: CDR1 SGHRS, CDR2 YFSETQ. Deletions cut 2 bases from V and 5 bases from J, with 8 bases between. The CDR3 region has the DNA TGCGCCAGCAGCTTACAGGGTAACGAGCAGTACTTC. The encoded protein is CASSLQGNEQYF.

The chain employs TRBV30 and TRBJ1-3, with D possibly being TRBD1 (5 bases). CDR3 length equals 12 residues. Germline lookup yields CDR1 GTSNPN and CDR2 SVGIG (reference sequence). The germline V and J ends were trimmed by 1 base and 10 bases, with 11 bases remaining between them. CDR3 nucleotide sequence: TGTGCCTGGAGTGGGGGTTCAGGGACCATATATTTT. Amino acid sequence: CAWSGGSGTIYF.

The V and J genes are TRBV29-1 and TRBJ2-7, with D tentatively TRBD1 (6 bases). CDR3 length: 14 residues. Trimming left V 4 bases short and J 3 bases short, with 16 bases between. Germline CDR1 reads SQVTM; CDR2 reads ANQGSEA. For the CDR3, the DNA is TGCAGCGTTGGAGGGGACACCGCTCTCTACGAGCAGTACTTC. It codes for CSVGGDTALYEQYF.

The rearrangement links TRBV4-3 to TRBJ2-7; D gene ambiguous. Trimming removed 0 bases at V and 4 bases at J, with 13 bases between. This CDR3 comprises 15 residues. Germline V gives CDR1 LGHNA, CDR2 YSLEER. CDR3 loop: CASSQEARNRYEQYF. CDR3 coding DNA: TGCGCCAGCAGCCAAGAGGCACGGAACCGTTACGAGCAGTACTTC.

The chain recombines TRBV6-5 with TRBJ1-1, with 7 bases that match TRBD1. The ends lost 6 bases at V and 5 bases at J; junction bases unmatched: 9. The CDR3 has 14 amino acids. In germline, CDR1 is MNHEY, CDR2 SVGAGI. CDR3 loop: CASSLRQGFTEAFF. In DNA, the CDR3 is TGTGCCAGCAGCCTCCGACAGGGTTTTACTGAAGCTTTCTTT.

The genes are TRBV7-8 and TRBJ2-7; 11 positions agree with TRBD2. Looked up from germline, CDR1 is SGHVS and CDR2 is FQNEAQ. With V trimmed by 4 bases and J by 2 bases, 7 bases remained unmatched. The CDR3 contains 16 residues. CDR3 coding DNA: TGTGCCAGCAGCTCCCGTAGCGGGAGGGAACCCTACGAGCAGTACTTC. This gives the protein CASSSRSGREPYEQYF.

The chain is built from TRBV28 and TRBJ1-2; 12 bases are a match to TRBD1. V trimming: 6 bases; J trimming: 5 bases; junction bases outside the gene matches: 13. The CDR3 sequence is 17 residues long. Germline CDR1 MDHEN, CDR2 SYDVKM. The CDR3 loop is CASRRGQGARVWYGYTF. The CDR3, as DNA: TGTGCCAGCAGGAGGGGACAGGGGGCGAGGGTGTGGTATGGCTACACCTTC.

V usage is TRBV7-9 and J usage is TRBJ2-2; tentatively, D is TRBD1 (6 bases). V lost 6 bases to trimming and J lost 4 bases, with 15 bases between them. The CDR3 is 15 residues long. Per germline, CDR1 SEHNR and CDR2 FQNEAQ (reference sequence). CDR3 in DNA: TGTGCCAGCAGAAAAACAGGGACGGGCACCGGGGAGCTGTTTTTT. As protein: CASRKTGTGTGELFF.